The clone carrying this T cell receptor (beta chain) was observed a few times. This sample was included in a study of T cells after yellow fever vaccination. TCRdb re-derived calls from the 5' RACE reads in MiXCR, one entry per CDR3 protein. The sample consists of some 340,000 distinct CDR3 sequences, about 10% of them appearing once. The CDR3 spans 12 residues. Trimming cost V 4 bases and J 7 bases, with 8 bases left between them. CDR1 is SGHAT and CDR2 is FQNNGV in the germline V gene. The chain combines TRBV11-2 with TRBJ1-5; D call uncertain. This clonotype originated in a young man who received the YFV17D yellow fever vaccine. Sample: CD4+ T cells sorted from PBMCs, taken 45 days after the yellow fever booster vaccination. In nucleotides, the CDR3 is TGTGCCAGCAGCTCATTGGACCAGCCCCAGCATTTT. Translated, it gives CASSSLDQPQHF.